This is a list of T cell receptor beta chains from one sample in a study of identical twins. TCRdb redid the calling of the 5' RACE reads with MiXCR, one entry per CDR3 protein. This sample has a few hundred thousand distinct CDR3 sequences, with approximately 8.8% found just once. The sequenced material came from naive T cells sorted from blood. The receptors shown here come from a woman aged 45-65 years in good health. CDR3s include the opening cysteine and the closing phenylalanine or tryptophan. The order of the fields is V gene, clone size, J gene, D gene, CDR3 DNA, CDR3 protein. A D gene is named only where the DNA matches it firmly. Size values are once, few and many counts, or a class for expanded clones, and some rows have none.

>TRBV28|NA|TRBJ2-3|NA
TGTGCCAGCACGACCGGGGGATACACAGATACGCAGTATTTT
CASTTGGYTDTQYF
>TRBV12-3/TRBV12-4|many|TRBJ2-1|TRBD1
TGTGCCAGCAGTTCCCTCCGGGACAGAACGTTCTTC
CASSSLRDRTFF
>TRBV7-2|few|TRBJ2-1|NA
TGTGCCAGCAGCTTAGCATCAGCTGAGCAGTTCTTC
CASSLASAEQFF
>TRBV5-1|NA|TRBJ2-7|TRBD2
TGCGCCAGCAGCTTGAGGACGTGGCTAGCGGGGCCCTACGAGCAGTACTTC
CASSLRTWLAGPYEQYF
>TRBV12-3/TRBV12-4|many|TRBJ2-3|NA
TGTGCCAGCAGTTTAGTCCTAGCAATGAGCACAGATACGCAGTATTTT
CASSLVLAMSTDTQYF
>TRBV11-2|few|TRBJ1-6|NA
TGTGCCAGCAGCTTAGGATGGGGCAATTCACCCCTCCACTTT
CASSLGWGNSPLHF
>TRBV24-1|few|TRBJ2-3|TRBD1
TGTGCCACCAGTGCCGTGGGTCGGGACAGGAGCACAGATACGCAGTATTTT
CATSAVGRDRSTDTQYF
>TRBV11-3|NA|TRBJ2-4|NA
TGTGCCAGCAGCCAGACGTTTCCAGGGTTAGCCAAAAACATTCAGTACTTC
CASSQTFPGLAKNIQYF
>TRBV29-1|many|TRBJ2-7|NA
TGCAGCGTTGACTTAGGGCAGGGGTTCTACGAGCAGTACTTC
CSVDLGQGFYEQYF
>TRBV6-1|few|TRBJ2-1|TRBD2
TGTGCCAACTCGGTGGGGGGGGGGAGTTACAATGAGCAGTTCTTC
CANSVGGGSYNEQFF